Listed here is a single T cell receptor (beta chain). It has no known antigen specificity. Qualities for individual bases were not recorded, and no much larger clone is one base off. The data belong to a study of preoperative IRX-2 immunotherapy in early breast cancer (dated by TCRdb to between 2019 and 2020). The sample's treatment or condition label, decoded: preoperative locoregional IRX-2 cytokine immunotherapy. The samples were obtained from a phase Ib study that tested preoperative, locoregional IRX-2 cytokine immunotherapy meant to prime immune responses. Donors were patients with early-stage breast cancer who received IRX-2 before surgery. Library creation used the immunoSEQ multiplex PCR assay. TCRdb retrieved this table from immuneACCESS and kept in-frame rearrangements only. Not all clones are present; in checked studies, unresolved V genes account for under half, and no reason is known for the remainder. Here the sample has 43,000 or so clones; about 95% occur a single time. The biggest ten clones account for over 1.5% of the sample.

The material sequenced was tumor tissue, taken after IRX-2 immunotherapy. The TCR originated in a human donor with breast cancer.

The CDR3 region reads CASSLAQGDTQYF. The DNA sequence is given as TGTGCCAGCAGCTTAGCGCAGGGAGATACGCAGTATTTT. Recombination linked TRBV11-1 to TRBJ2-3; TRBD1 is possibly the D segment (5 matching bases). The germline V gene (reference sequence) provides CDR1 SGHAT and CDR2 FQDESV. Trimming at the junction amounts to 0 bases on V and 5 bases on J, and the germline ends lie 6 bases apart. The CDR3 runs 13 amino acids, cysteine and phenylalanine included. Kept here is only the CDR3 DNA, which spans 39 bases and is read in frame from base 1.